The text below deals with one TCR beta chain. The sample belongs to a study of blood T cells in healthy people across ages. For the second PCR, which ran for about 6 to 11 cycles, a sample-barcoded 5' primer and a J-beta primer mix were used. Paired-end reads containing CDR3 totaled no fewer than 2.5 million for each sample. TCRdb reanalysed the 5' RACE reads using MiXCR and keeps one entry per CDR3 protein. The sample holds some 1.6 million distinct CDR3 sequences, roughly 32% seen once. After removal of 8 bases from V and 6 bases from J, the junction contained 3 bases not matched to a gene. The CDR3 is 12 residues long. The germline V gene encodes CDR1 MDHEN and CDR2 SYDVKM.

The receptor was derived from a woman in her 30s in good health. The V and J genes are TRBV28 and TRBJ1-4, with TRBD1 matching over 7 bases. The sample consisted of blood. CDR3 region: CASVGQHEKLFF. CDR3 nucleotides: TGTGCCAGCGTGGGACAGCATGAAAAACTGTTTTTT.